This is a list of T cell receptor beta chains from one sample in a study of cytomegalovirus exposure and HLA in healthy donors. TCRdb's copy holds only in-frame clones and misses some; the assay was immunoSEQ multiplex PCR. The table includes around 150,000 clones, roughly 60% detected once. The sample taken for sequencing was PBMCs. The receptor set was obtained from a woman aged 40 to 49 in good health and CMV-seronegative. Both conserved end residues are part of each CDR3. The D gene is left open where the match is weak. Expanded clones are given a class, and other clones once, few, many or no size at all.

size	V	D	J	DNA	CDR3
NA	TRBV2	TRBD1	TRBJ1-2	TGTGCCAGCAGGCCTCCGGACAGGGCGGGATCTGGCTACACCTTC	CASRPPDRAGSGYTF
NA	TRBV5-4	TRBD2	TRBJ2-7	TGTGCCAGCAGCCCTCGCGGACTAGTCGAGCAGTACTTC	CASSPRGLVEQYF
NA	TRBV5-4	NA	TRBJ1-1	TGTGCCAGCAGCTTTAATGTTCACTTGAACACTGAAGCTTTCTTT	CASSFNVHLNTEAFF
NA	TRBV5-1	NA	TRBJ2-2	TGCGCCAGCAGGGTTGCGGGGGCGAGAACTAACACCGGGGAGCTGTTTTTT	CASRVAGARTNTGELFF
NA	TRBV30	NA	TRBJ1-2	TGTGCCTGGAGTGCAGGGCACTATGGCTACACCTTC	CAWSAGHYGYTF
NA	TRBV6-1	TRBD2	TRBJ2-1	TGTGCCAGCAGTGGAGCGGGGGGGCGTCCGAGGGATGAGCAGTTCTTC	CASSGAGGRPRDEQFF
NA	TRBV4-1	NA	TRBJ1-1	TGCGCCAGCAGCCACTTCGGGGGGTCCACTGAAGCTTTCTTT	CASSHFGGSTEAFF
NA	TRBV30	NA	TRBJ1-6	TGTGCCTGGTCGGGGGGGGCCAGGTCACCCCTCCACTTT	CAWSGGARSPLHF
NA	TRBV7-9	NA	TRBJ1-1	TGTGCCAGCAGCCCATCGGGGGGTCCTGAAGCTTTCTTT	CASSPSGGPEAFF
NA	TRBV4-2	NA	TRBJ1-1	TGTGCCAACAGCCAAGCGGATCGGGGGGGCACTGAAGCTTTCTTT	CANSQADRGGTEAFF
NA	TRBV7-9	NA	TRBJ1-1	TGTGCCAGCAGCCCAGGTTCTAACACTGAAGCTTTCTTT	CASSPGSNTEAFF
few	TRBV7-9	TRBD1	TRBJ1-2	TGTGCCAGCAGCCCCAGGGACAGGGGGCTGGCCTATGGCTACACCTTC	CASSPRDRGLAYGYTF
NA	TRBV6-6	NA	TRBJ2-1	TGTGCCAGCAGTTATCCCCCGCGCTACAATGAGCAGTTCTTC	CASSYPPRYNEQFF
NA	TRBV5-4	NA	TRBJ1-6	TGTGCCAGCAGCTTGGCGGGAACCCATAATTCACCCCTCCACTTT	CASSLAGTHNSPLHF
few	TRBV5-1	TRBD2	TRBJ2-3	TGCGCCAGCAGCTTCACTAGCGGAAGCACAGATACGCAGTATTTT	CASSFTSGSTDTQYF
NA	TRBV5-1	TRBD1	TRBJ1-1	TGCGCCAGCAGCTTGCGCGGCAGGGGGGTGGATACTGAAGCTTTCTTT	CASSLRGRGVDTEAFF
medium-sized	TRBV6-1	TRBD1	TRBJ1-1	TGTGCCAGCACAGAGACAGGGGGGACTGAAGCTTTCTTT	CASTETGGTEAFF
few	TRBV19	TRBD1	TRBJ2-7	TGTGCCAGTAGCAAAGTACAGGGGTACGAGCAGTACTTC	CASSKVQGYEQYF
NA	TRBV11-2	NA	TRBJ2-1	TGTGCCAGCAGCTTAGACCGCATAGGGGATGAGCAGTTCTTC	CASSLDRIGDEQFF
NA	TRBV9	NA	TRBJ2-3	TGTGCCAGCACCCGTCGCCCCGGCAGGGATACGCAGTATTTT	CASTRRPGRDTQYF
NA	TRBV15	NA	TRBJ1-3	TGTGCCACCAGCAGTGGGACTTTCCCAGGAAACACCATATATTTT	CATSSGTFPGNTIYF